This TCR beta chain was identified in a study of cytomegalovirus exposure and HLA in healthy donors. At the level of the study: From about 180 million T cells, an earlier analysis saw 117 million unique TCR beta sequences. Study results and limitations: Roughly even sequencing depth across donors was the assumption behind the presence/absence analyses. It was reported that the classifier diagnosed cytomegalovirus status with high specificity and sensitivity in both the original and validation cohorts.

The primer mix had 60 Vbeta and 13 Jbeta primers. This table comes from immunoSEQ multiplex PCR, and its TCRdb copy is limited to in-frame clones, with some not included. The top ten clones hold 1% to 1.5% of a sample with 100,000 to 150,000 clones, roughly 84% of them seen once. On this clone: No antigen is known for it.

The CDR3 is 15 amino acids. V lost 5 bases and J lost 6, with 17 bases in between. Germline V gene lookup returns CDR1 MDHEN and CDR2 SYDVKM. The rearrangement joins TRBV28 to TRBJ1-3; D is uncertain. Sequencing input: PBMCs. This TCR derives from a girl aged 2 to 9 in good health and CMV-seronegative. CDR3 nucleotide sequence: TGTGCCAGCAGTCCTTGGGTGACTAAGATAAACACCATATATTTT. This translates into CASSPWVTKINTIYF. Complete variable domain (other parts from reference TRBV28 and TRBJ1-3): DVKVTQSSRYLVKRTGEKVFLECVQDMDHENMFWYRQDPGLGLRLIYFSYDVKMKEKGDIPEGYSVSREKKERFSLILESASTNQTSMYLCASSPWVTKINTIYFGEGSWLTVV.